Listed below are T cell receptor beta chains from one sample, sequenced in a study of blood T cell repertoires in COVID-19. Repertoires were generated with immunoSEQ multiplex PCR, while TCRdb's copy carries only in-frame clones and drops some. The table includes hundreds of thousands of clones, over 75% detected once. The sequencing input was PBMCs or T cells enriched from blood (not recorded which). Receptors were obtained from a man aged 30-40 years who had recovered from COVID-19. CDR3s include the opening cysteine and the closing phenylalanine or tryptophan. The order of the fields is CDR3 protein, J gene, V gene.

CDR3aa: CASSQDRVGQGAANEKLFF; j_gene: TRBJ1-4; v_gene: TRBV4-2
CDR3aa: CASSEASGVQTQPQHF; j_gene: TRBJ1-5; v_gene: TRBV2
CDR3aa: CASSKGAAYNEQFF; j_gene: TRBJ2-1; v_gene: TRBV21-1
CDR3aa: CASSPGQGYNSPLHF; j_gene: TRBJ1-6; v_gene: TRBV5-4
CDR3aa: CASSSTAVNSPLHF; j_gene: TRBJ1-6; v_gene: TRBV7-9
CDR3aa: CATSQLGFYGYTF; j_gene: TRBJ1-2; v_gene: TRBV24-1
CDR3aa: CATKTGEFDGYTF; j_gene: TRBJ1-2; v_gene: TRBV24-1
CDR3aa: CASSQGGRETQYF; j_gene: TRBJ2-5; v_gene: TRBV7-9
CDR3aa: CASSVDDRIYEQYF; j_gene: TRBJ2-7; v_gene: TRBV9
CDR3aa: CASSSGLSTPSQYF; j_gene: TRBJ2-3; v_gene: TRBV11-3
CDR3aa: CASSFILNTEAFF; j_gene: TRBJ1-1; v_gene: TRBV7-9
CDR3aa: CATAEANTGELFF; j_gene: TRBJ2-2; v_gene: TRBV24-1
CDR3aa: CASSLGRGLAGGRGEQFF; j_gene: TRBJ2-1; v_gene: TRBV3-1/TRBV3-2
CDR3aa: CASRRGGYEQYF; j_gene: TRBJ2-7; v_gene: TRBV6-5
CDR3aa: CASSRLPGTGNSNQPQHF; j_gene: TRBJ1-5; v_gene: TRBV28
CDR3aa: CASSLGPGQNTEAFF; j_gene: TRBJ1-1; v_gene: TRBV4-1
CDR3aa: CAWQRDRGVYNEQFF; j_gene: TRBJ2-1; v_gene: TRBV30
CDR3aa: CASSQEVRSGYTF; j_gene: TRBJ1-2; v_gene: TRBV3-1/TRBV3-2
CDR3aa: CASSLGSLRVSPLHF; j_gene: TRBJ1-6; v_gene: TRBV7-2
CDR3aa: CASSLEGQGKNTEAFF; j_gene: TRBJ1-1; v_gene: TRBV5-1
CDR3aa: CASSFQTSGTDTQYF; j_gene: TRBJ2-3; v_gene: TRBV7-9
CDR3aa: CASSQGPPPWGRPSDEKLFF; j_gene: TRBJ1-4; v_gene: TRBV4-1
CDR3aa: CASSTGTGGFPYYGYTF; j_gene: TRBJ1-2; v_gene: TRBV25-1
CDR3aa: CASSRSGYQPQHF; j_gene: TRBJ1-5; v_gene: TRBV19
CDR3aa: CASSHRGPARLNSPLHF; j_gene: TRBJ1-6; v_gene: TRBV5-6
CDR3aa: CASSIWASVSTDTQYF; j_gene: TRBJ2-3; v_gene: TRBV19
CDR3aa: CASSVRGNTIYF; j_gene: TRBJ1-3; v_gene: TRBV11-3
CDR3aa: CSASRLTEDTGELFF; j_gene: TRBJ2-2; v_gene: TRBV20-1
CDR3aa: CASTLSYQPQHF; j_gene: TRBJ1-5; v_gene: TRBV28
CDR3aa: CASSSQWGDEKLFF; j_gene: TRBJ1-4; v_gene: TRBV5-1
CDR3aa: CASSPGTLPETQYF; j_gene: TRBJ2-5; v_gene: TRBV18
CDR3aa: CASRNQGSNEKLFF; j_gene: TRBJ1-4; v_gene: TRBV28
CDR3aa: CAWSRGGAETQYF; j_gene: TRBJ2-5; v_gene: TRBV30
CDR3aa: CAISEAGSLVYEQYF; j_gene: TRBJ2-7; v_gene: TRBV10-3
CDR3aa: CASSLDRGYTEAFF; j_gene: TRBJ1-1; v_gene: TRBV27
CDR3aa: CASSSQRVQYF; j_gene: TRBJ2-7; v_gene: TRBV6-5
CDR3aa: CATYRGLGTNTEAFF; j_gene: TRBJ1-1; v_gene: TRBV19
CDR3aa: CASSLMGEETQYF; j_gene: TRBJ2-5; v_gene: TRBV4-1
CDR3aa: CASSSGGEPNQPQHF; j_gene: TRBJ1-5; v_gene: TRBV5-1
CDR3aa: CASSQAGGGGNQPQHF; j_gene: TRBJ1-5; v_gene: TRBV4-1
CDR3aa: CASSQPGDLEGTGVYYEQYF; j_gene: TRBJ2-7; v_gene: TRBV23-1
CDR3aa: CASSLRGTSFDEQYF; j_gene: TRBJ2-7; v_gene: TRBV5-6
CDR3aa: CASKSTGAYEQYF; j_gene: TRBJ2-7; v_gene: TRBV19
CDR3aa: CASSFAGTEGNTIYF; j_gene: TRBJ1-3; v_gene: TRBV5-1
CDR3aa: CASSLAESLQFF; j_gene: TRBJ2-1; v_gene: TRBV5-1
CDR3aa: CASSLEPAGRAKNIQYF; j_gene: TRBJ2-4; v_gene: TRBV5-4
CDR3aa: CASSLKGSYNSPLHF; j_gene: TRBJ1-6; v_gene: TRBV28
CDR3aa: CASSLGSDYNSPLHF; j_gene: TRBJ1-6; v_gene: TRBV7-2
CDR3aa: CASSPLSGRGDEQYF; j_gene: TRBJ2-7; v_gene: TRBV4-1
CDR3aa: CASSQMGTGGYYEQYF; j_gene: TRBJ2-7; v_gene: TRBV27
CDR3aa: CAISESFRPSNEKLFF; j_gene: TRBJ1-4; v_gene: TRBV10-3